This T cell receptor (beta chain) was identified in a study of patients and donors after allogeneic stem cell transplantation. One entry per CDR3 protein, called by TCRdb with MiXCR from the RT-PCR reads. The sample holds around 23,000 distinct CDR3 sequences, about 28% seen once. The V end was cut by 0 bases, the J end by 3 bases, with 8 bases between. Germline lookup yields CDR1 MNHNY and CDR2 SVGAGI (reference sequence). The CDR3 spans 14 residues. The specimen was blood, either unsorted or a sorted T cell fraction (not recorded which). The TCR originated in a human donor who was either an allogeneic HSCT recipient or a stem cell or donor lymphocyte infusion donor (not recorded which). It is not recorded whose cells these are; they may come from a transplant donor. V is TRBV6-6 and J is TRBJ1-1; D remains ambiguous. The CDR3 spells CASSYSFSDTEAFF. The CDR3 bases are TGTGCCAGCAGTTACTCCTTTTCCGACACTGAAGCTTTCTTT.